These 16 T cell receptor beta chains originate from one sample sequenced in a study of cytomegalovirus exposure and HLA in healthy donors (TCRdb year 2017). Library preparation was by the immunoSEQ multiplex PCR assay. Held by TCRdb, this immuneACCESS table contains in-frame sequences only and omits some clones. Under half of the omission traces to an unresolved V gene where checked; the cause of the rest is unknown. In this sample the table shows approximately 110,000 clones, around 94% of which occur a single time. The ten largest make up approximately 1.3% of the sample. What was sequenced was PBMCs. The receptors here all came from a woman younger than 30 in good health and CMV-seronegative.

This chain links TRBV28 with TRBJ2-7; D perhaps matches TRBD2 (6 bases). The CDR3 runs 14 residues. V lost 6 bases, J lost 0 bases, and 12 bases lay in between. Germline lookup yields CDR1 MDHEN and CDR2 SYDVKM. The CDR3 here is CASSPRRDSYEQYF. The CDR3 DNA is TGTGCCAGCAGCCCCCGGCGGGACTCCTACGAGCAGTACTTC.

This chain links TRBV7-9 with TRBJ1-5, with D unclear. The CDR3 runs 14 residues. CDR1 is SEHNR and CDR2 is FQNEAQ in the germline V gene (reference sequence). V lost 2 bases to trimming and J lost 2 bases, with 7 bases between them. For the CDR3, the DNA is TGTGCCAGCAGCTTAAGCGGGGGCAATCAGCCCCAGCATTTT. This gives the protein CASSLSGGNQPQHF.

This chain links TRBV5-4 with TRBJ2-5, with TRBD2 identical over 7 bases. Germline assignment: CDR1 SGHNT and CDR2 YYREEE (reference sequence). V was clipped by 4 bases and J by 2 bases; unmatched bases: 5. CDR3 length equals 14 residues. CDR3 DNA sequence: TGTGCCAGCAGCAAGGGACTACCGCAAGAGACCCAGTACTTC. Its translation: CASSKGLPQETQYF. Drawing the rest from reference TRBV5-4 and TRBJ2-5, the complete variable domain is ETGVTQSPTHLIKTRGQQVTLRCSSQSGHNTVSWYQQALGQGPQFIFQYYREEENGRGNFPPRFSGLQFPNYSSELNVNALELDDSALYLCASSKGLPQETQYFGPGTRLLVL.

V usage is TRBV7-8 and J usage is TRBJ1-1; 10 bases match TRBD1. The ends lost 4 bases at V and 3 bases at J; junction bases unmatched: 11. Germline lookup yields CDR1 SGHVS and CDR2 FQNEAQ. The CDR3 runs 17 residues. CDR3 in DNA: TGTGCCAGCAGCTCAACTGGGACAGGGGCTTTTTACACTGAAGCTTTCTTT. This gives the protein CASSSTGTGAFYTEAFF.

The chain uses TRBV10-3 and TRBJ1-5; D perhaps matches TRBD1 (6 bases). Germline V gene sequence: CDR1 ENHRY, CDR2 SYGVKD. Trimming pared 4 bases from V and 2 bases from J, leaving 12 bases between. The CDR3 contains 15 residues. The CDR3 spells CAISAGALGNQPQHF. CDR3 bases: TGTGCCATCAGTGCAGGGGCGTTGGGCAATCAGCCCCAGCATTTT.

The chain joins TRBV4-1 to TRBJ2-1; 8 bases align to TRBD2. V was pared by 1 base and J by 8 bases, with 10 bases of the junction left unmatched. CDR3 size: 16 residues. CDR1 is MGHRA and CDR2 is YSYEKL in the germline V gene. The CDR3 region is CASSQGIGGGSDEQFF. Here the CDR3 DNA reads TGCGCCAGCAGCCAAGGAATCGGGGGGGGCAGCGATGAGCAGTTCTTC.

The J gene is TRBJ2-5, the V gene TRBV29-1, with 9 positions matching TRBD1. This CDR3 contains 12 residues. Germline V CDR1 and CDR2: SQVTM, ANQGSEA. Trimming at V came to 5 bases and at J to 4 bases, leaving 2 bases not matched to a gene. CDR3 DNA: TGCAGCGTTACGGACAGGGGAGAGACCCAGTACTTC. This codes for CSVTDRGETQYF.

The rearrangement links TRBV4-1 to TRBJ2-5; 10 nucleotides agree with TRBD2. CDR1 is MGHRA, CDR2 YSYEKL, per germline. Trimming cost V 4 bases and J 3 bases; bases outside gene matches: 5. CDR3 length equals 15 residues. The CDR3 DNA follows: TGCGCCAGCAGCCCCTTAGCGGGGGGAAAAGAGACCCAGTACTTC. Translation gives CASSPLAGGKETQYF.

This chain joins TRBV30 and TRBJ1-5; 8 positions match TRBD1. The CDR3 is 12 amino acids. The J segment lost 5 bases and the V segment lost 5 bases, leaving 2 bases of the junction unmatched. Germline-derived CDR1 and CDR2 are GTSNPN and SVGIG (reference sequence). Here the CDR3 reads CAWGQGYQPQHF. CDR3 DNA sequence: TGTGCCTGGGGACAGGGTTATCAGCCCCAGCATTTT.

V is TRBV4-1 and J is TRBJ1-4; 7 bases align to TRBD1. The length of the CDR3 is 14 residues. V was pared by 9 bases and J by 7 bases, with 11 bases of the junction left unmatched. Germline CDR1 and CDR2: MGHRA and YSYEKL. The DNA for the CDR3 is TGCGCCAGTTCAAGAGGCGGGACAGTTGAAAAACTGTTTTTT. Translated, it gives CASSRGGTVEKLFF.

The chain recombines TRBV7-2 with TRBJ1-3; D possibly corresponds to TRBD1 (6 bases). The germline V gene has CDR1 SGHTA and CDR2 FQGNSA. With 4 bases removed from V and 5 bases from J, the gap between germline ends came to 12 bases. CDR3 length equals 14 residues. For the CDR3, the DNA is TGTGCCAGCAGCTGGACAGAGGACCGAAACACCATATATTTT. Protein sequence: CASSWTEDRNTIYF.

The table lists this clone with a count of one. The chain recombines TRBV4-1 with TRBJ2-7; the match to TRBD1 covers 9 bases. The V and J ends lost 6 bases and 4 bases, in that order; junction bases with no gene match: 13. The CDR3 length is 16 residues. Germline V gene sequence: CDR1 MGHRA, CDR2 YSYEKL. CDR3 amino acids: CASSRIHDRGSYEQYF. Written as DNA, the CDR3 is TGCGCCAGCAGTCGAATCCATGACAGGGGGTCTTACGAGCAGTACTTC.

This clone was detected only once. This chain connects TRBV9 to TRBJ2-1; a possible D gene is TRBD2 (5 bases). Germline CDR1 SGDLS, CDR2 YYNGEE. The CDR3 contains 13 residues. The V gene lost 5 bases and the J gene lost 4 bases, with 10 bases spanning the gap. The CDR3 loop is CASRGADYNEQFF. CDR3 in DNA: TGTGCCAGCAGGGGAGCGGATTACAATGAGCAGTTCTTC.

V and J are TRBV9 and TRBJ2-1, with 9 bases aligning to TRBD2. CDR3 length: 15 amino acids. The V gene's germline CDR1 is SGDLS and CDR2 YYNGEE. The V segment lost 6 bases and the J segment 8 bases; nucleotides outside the gene matches: 12. CDR3 loop: CASTPISGSTDEQFF. The CDR3 DNA reads TGTGCCAGCACCCCTATTAGCGGGAGTACGGATGAGCAGTTCTTC.

The chain recombines TRBV28 with TRBJ2-5, with D unclear. This CDR3 is 13 amino acids long. V lost 2 bases to trimming and J lost 2 bases, with 6 bases between them. Germline lookup yields CDR1 MDHEN and CDR2 SYDVKM. The DNA for the CDR3 is TGTGCCAGCAGTTTAGCCAGACAAGAGACCCAGTACTTC. Its protein is CASSLARQETQYF.

This chain connects TRBV30 to TRBJ1-4, with 8 positions matching TRBD1. Germline V gene data show CDR1 as GTSNPN and CDR2 as SVGIG (reference sequence). This CDR3 has 14 residues. J lost 2 bases, V lost 4 bases, and 3 bases had no gene match. The chain's CDR3 is CAWIRQGTNEKLFF. CDR3 nucleotides: TGTGCCTGGATAAGACAGGGGACTAATGAAAAACTGTTTTTT. The full variable domain, rest sourced from reference TRBV30 and TRBJ1-4, is SQTIHQWPATLVQPVGSPLSLECTVEGTSNPNLYWYRQAAGRGLQLLFYSVGIGQISSEVPQNLSASRPQDRQFILSSKKLLLSDSGFYLCAWIRQGTNEKLFFGSGTQLSVL.